This TCR beta chain came from a study of OX40 agonist ivuxolimab in advanced cancers. Some clones are missing from TCRdb's copy, which holds only in-frame ones; the method was immunoSEQ multiplex PCR. The table has 85,000 to 130,000 clones, approximately 90% seen once. Note on this clone: The antigen is not known.

Findings and limits, study-wide: It was not determined which antigens were specifically recognized by the peripheral T cells that had undergone clonal expansion. Compared with CD4+, CD8+ T cells on average had more expanded clones. Nonresponders included some who also had low normalized T-cell clonal expansion. At 0.1 to 3.0 mg/kg, clonal expansion of CD4+ and CD8+ blood T cells had occurred by week 6.

The specimen was CD4+ or CD8+ T cells sorted from blood, collected in a trial of the OX40 agonist ivuxolimab. The source is an adult with an advanced solid tumor such as melanoma, head and neck, liver or kidney cancer.

As DNA, the CDR3 is TGTGCCAGCATAGTAAATTCTGAAGCTTTCTTT. Translated, it gives CASIVNSEAFF. The chain combines TRBV28 with TRBJ1-1, with D hard to call. CDR1 MDHEN and CDR2 SYDVKM come from the germline V gene. CDR3 length: 11 amino acids. Trimming pared 7 bases from V and 6 bases from J, leaving 9 bases between.